Below, one TCR beta chain is given with its context. This record belongs to a study of T cell responses to AZD1222 COVID-19 vaccine. Germline V lookup: CDR1 SGHRS, CDR2 YFSETQ. J was trimmed by 9 bases and V by 0 bases; bases with no gene match: 5. The CDR3 is made up of 14 amino acids. Repertoires were generated with immunoSEQ multiplex PCR, while TCRdb's copy carries only in-frame clones and drops some. The profile shows tens of thousands of clones, roughly 90% of them singletons. The chain links TRBV5-1 to TRBJ2-1; 8 nucleotides align to TRBD1. The source was peripheral blood, collected 28 days after the second AZD1222 dose. The receptor's source is an adult who received the AZD1222 COVID-19 vaccine. In DNA form, the CDR3 reads TGCGCCAGCAGCTTGGGACTAGGGACAGGTGAGCAGTTCTTC. Its translation: CASSLGLGTGEQFF.